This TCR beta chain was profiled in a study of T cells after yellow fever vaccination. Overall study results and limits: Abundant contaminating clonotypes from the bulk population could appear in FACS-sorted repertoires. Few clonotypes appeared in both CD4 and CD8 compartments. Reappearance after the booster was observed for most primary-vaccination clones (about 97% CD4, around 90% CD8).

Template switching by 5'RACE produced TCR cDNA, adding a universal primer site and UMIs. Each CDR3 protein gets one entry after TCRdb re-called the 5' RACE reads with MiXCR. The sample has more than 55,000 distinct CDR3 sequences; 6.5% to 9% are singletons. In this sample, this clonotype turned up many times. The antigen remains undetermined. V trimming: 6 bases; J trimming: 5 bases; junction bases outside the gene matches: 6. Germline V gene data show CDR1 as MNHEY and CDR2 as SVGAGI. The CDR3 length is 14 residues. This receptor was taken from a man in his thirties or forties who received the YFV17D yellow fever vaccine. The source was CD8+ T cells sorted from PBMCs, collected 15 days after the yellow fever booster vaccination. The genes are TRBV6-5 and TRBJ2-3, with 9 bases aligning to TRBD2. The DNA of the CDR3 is TGTGCCAGCAGCGGACTAGCGAGGGGAGATACGCAGTATTTT. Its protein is CASSGLARGDTQYF.